A single T cell receptor beta chain is shown here with its context. This sample is drawn from a study of OX40 agonist ivuxolimab in advanced cancers. Repertoires were generated with immunoSEQ multiplex PCR, while TCRdb's copy carries only in-frame clones and drops some. The sample contains about 75,000 clones, approximately 86% of which appear only once. V shed 7 bases and J shed 8 bases, with 21 bases lying between them. Germline V gives CDR1 MDHEN, CDR2 SYDVKM. The CDR3 has 14 amino acids. The chain combines TRBV28 with TRBJ2-7, with TRBD2 as a possible D gene (6 bases). This TCR came from an adult with an advanced solid tumor such as melanoma, head and neck, liver or kidney cancer. The specimen was CD4+ or CD8+ T cells sorted from blood, collected in a trial of the OX40 agonist ivuxolimab. The CDR3 loop is CASIWRGRWGQQYF. In DNA form, the CDR3 reads TGTGCCAGCATTTGGAGGGGTCGCTGGGGACAGCAGTACTTC.